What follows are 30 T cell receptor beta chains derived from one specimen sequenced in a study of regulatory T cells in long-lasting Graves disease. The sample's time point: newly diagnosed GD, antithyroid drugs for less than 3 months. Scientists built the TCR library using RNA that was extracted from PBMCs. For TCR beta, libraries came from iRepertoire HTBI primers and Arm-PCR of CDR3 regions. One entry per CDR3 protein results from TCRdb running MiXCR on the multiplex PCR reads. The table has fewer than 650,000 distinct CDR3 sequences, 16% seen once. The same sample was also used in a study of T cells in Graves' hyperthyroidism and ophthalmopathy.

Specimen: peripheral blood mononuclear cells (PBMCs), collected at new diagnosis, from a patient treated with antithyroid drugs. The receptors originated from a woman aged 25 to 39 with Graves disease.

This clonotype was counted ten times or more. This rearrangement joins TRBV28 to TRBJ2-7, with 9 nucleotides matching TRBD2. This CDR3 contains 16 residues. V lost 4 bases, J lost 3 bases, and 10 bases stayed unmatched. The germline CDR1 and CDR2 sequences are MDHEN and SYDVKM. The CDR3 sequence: CASSSPGTSNLYEQYF. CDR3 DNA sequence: TGTGCCAGCAGTTCTCCCGGGACTAGCAACCTCTACGAGCAGTACTTC.

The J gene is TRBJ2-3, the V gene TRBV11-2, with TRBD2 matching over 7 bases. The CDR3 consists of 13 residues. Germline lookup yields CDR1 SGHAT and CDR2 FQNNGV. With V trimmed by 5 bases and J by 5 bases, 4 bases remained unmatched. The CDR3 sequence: CASSPSGIDTQYF. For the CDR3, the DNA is TGTGCCAGCAGCCCCAGCGGGATAGATACGCAGTATTTT. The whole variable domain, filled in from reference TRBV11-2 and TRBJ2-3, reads EAGVAQSPRYKIIEKRQSVAFWCNPISGHATLYWYQQILGQGPKLLIQFQNNGVVDDSQLPKDRFSAERLKGVDSTLKIQPAKLEDSAVYLCASSPSGIDTQYFGPGTRLTVL.

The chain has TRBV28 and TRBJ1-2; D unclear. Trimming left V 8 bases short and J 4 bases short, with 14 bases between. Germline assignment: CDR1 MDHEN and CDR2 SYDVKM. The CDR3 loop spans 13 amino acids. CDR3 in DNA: TGTGCCAGCGCAACGGCCGCTATCTATGGCTACACCTTC. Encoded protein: CASATAAIYGYTF.

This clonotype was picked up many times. The CDR3 nucleotides are TGTGCCAGCAGTTCCCTCTCCCCCAGCGGGAGTGGTAATGAGCAGTTCTTC. Residues: CASSSLSPSGSGNEQFF. The chain is built from TRBV28 and TRBJ2-1; 8 positions match TRBD2. The CDR3 has 17 amino acids. Trimming cost V 4 bases and J 7 bases; bases outside gene matches: 15. The germline V gene encodes CDR1 MDHEN and CDR2 SYDVKM.

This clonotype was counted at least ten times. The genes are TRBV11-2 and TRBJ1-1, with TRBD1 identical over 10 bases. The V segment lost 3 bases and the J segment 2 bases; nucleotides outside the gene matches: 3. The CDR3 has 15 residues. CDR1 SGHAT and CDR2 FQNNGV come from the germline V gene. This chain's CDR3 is CASSLDRGTNTEAFF. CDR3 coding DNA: TGTGCCAGCAGCTTGGACAGGGGGACCAACACTGAAGCTTTCTTT.

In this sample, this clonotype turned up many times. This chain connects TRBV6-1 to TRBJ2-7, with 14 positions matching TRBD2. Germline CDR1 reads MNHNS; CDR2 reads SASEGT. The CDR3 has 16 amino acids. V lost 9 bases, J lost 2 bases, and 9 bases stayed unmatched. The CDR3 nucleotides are TGTGCCAGTAACGGACTAGCGGGAGGCTCGACCTACGAGCAGTACTTC. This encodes CASNGLAGGSTYEQYF.

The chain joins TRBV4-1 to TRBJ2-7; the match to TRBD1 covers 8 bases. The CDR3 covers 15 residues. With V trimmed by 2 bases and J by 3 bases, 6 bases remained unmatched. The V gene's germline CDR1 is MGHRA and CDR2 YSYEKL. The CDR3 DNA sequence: TGCGCCAGCAGCCAATATCTGGGACAGGTCTACGAGCAGTACTTC. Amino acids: CASSQYLGQVYEQYF.

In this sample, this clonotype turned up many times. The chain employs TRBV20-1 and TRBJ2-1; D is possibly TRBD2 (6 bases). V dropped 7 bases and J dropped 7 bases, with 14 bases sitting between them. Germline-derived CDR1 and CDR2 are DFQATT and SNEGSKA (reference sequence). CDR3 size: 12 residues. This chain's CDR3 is CSVHILANEQFF. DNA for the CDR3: TGCAGTGTTCATATCCTAGCGAATGAGCAGTTCTTC.

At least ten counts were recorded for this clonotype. The CDR3 is CASSFFHSASNEKLFF. The CDR3 DNA sequence: TGTGCCAGCAGTTTTTTCCACTCCGCGTCTAATGAAAAACTGTTTTTT. This sequence joins TRBV28 and TRBJ1-4; no definite D call. V was trimmed by 3 bases and J by 3 bases, leaving 14 bases between them. The CDR3 spans 16 residues. CDR1 is MDHEN and CDR2 is SYDVKM in the germline V gene.

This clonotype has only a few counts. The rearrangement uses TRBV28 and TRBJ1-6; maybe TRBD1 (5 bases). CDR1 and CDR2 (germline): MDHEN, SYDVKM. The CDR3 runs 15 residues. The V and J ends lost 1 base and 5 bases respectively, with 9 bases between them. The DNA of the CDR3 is TGTGCCAGCAGTTTATTCGAGGGGAATAATTCACCCCTCCACTTT. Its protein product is CASSLFEGNNSPLHF.

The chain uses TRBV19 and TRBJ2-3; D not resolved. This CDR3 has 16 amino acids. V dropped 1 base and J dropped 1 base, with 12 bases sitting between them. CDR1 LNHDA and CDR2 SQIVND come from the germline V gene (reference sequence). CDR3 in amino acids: CASSIGTQVGTDTQYF. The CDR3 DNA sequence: TGTGCCAGTAGTATAGGAACTCAGGTTGGCACAGATACGCAGTATTTT.

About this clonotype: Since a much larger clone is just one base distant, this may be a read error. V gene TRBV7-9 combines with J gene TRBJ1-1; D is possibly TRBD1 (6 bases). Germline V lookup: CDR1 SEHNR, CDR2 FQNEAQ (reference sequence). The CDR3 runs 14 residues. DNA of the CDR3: TGTGCCAACAGCCTCACACAGGGATCCACTGAAGCTTTCTTT. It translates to CANSLTQGSTEAFF.

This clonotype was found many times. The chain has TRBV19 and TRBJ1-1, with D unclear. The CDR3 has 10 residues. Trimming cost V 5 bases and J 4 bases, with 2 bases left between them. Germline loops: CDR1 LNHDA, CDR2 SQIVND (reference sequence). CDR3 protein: CASSLTEAFF. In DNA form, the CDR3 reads TGTGCCAGTAGTCTCACTGAAGCTTTCTTT.

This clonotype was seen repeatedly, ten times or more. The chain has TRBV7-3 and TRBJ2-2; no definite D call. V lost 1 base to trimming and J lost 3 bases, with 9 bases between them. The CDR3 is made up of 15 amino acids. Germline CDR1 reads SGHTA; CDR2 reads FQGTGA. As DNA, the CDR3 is TGTGCCAGCAGCTTAAGGGCCCAGGACACCGGGGAGCTGTTTTTT. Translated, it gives CASSLRAQDTGELFF.

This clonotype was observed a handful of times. The CDR3 DNA reads TGCAGTGCTTACTTCAGGGCCGACGAACTAGCGGGAGGGCCTGGAGCCAAAAACATTCAGTACTTC. Protein: CSAYFRADELAGGPGAKNIQYF. The rearrangement uses TRBV20-1 and TRBJ2-4; the match to TRBD2 covers 13 bases. V dropped 5 bases and J dropped 0; count of bases not matched to a gene: 22. This CDR3 comprises 22 residues. Germline-derived CDR1 and CDR2 are DFQATT and SNEGSKA (reference sequence).

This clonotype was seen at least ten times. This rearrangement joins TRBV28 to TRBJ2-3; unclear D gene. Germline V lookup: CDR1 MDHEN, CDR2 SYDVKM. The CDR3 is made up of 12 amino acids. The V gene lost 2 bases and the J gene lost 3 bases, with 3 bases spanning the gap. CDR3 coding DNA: TGTGCCAGCAGTTTACAGACAGATACGCAGTATTTT. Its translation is CASSLQTDTQYF.

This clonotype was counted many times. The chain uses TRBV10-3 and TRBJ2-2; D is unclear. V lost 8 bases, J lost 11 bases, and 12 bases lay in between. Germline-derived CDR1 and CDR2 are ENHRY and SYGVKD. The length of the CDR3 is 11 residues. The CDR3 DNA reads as TGTGCCATCTCAGAGAGAACCGAGCTGTTTTTT. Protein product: CAISERTELFF.

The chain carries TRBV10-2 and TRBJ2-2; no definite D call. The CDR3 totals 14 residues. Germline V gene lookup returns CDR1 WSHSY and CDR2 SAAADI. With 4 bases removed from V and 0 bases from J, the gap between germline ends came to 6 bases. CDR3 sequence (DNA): TGCGCCAGCAGTGTCCCGGCGAACACCGGGGAGCTGTTTTTT. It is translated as CASSVPANTGELFF.

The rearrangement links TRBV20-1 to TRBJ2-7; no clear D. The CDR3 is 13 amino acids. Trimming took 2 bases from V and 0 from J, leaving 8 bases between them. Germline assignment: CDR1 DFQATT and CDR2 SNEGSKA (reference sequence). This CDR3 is CSARPAFSYEQYF. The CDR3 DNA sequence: TGCAGTGCTAGACCGGCCTTCTCCTACGAGCAGTACTTC.

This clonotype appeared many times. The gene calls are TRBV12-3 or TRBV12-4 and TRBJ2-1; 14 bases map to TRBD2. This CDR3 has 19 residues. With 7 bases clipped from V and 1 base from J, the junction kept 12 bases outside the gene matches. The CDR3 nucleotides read TGTGCCAGCACCTATCGTGGACTAGCGGGAGGTCTGTCCTACAATGAGCAGTTCTTC. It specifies CASTYRGLAGGLSYNEQFF.

CDR3 DNA: TGCAGTGCTAGAGATGAAGCGGACATGAACACTGAAGCTTTCTTT. Protein product: CSARDEADMNTEAFF. V gene TRBV20-1 combines with J gene TRBJ1-1; tentatively, D is TRBD1 (5 bases). The CDR3 totals 15 residues. V was trimmed by 0 bases and J by 0 bases, leaving 11 bases between them. CDR1 and CDR2 (germline): DFQATT, SNEGSKA (reference sequence).

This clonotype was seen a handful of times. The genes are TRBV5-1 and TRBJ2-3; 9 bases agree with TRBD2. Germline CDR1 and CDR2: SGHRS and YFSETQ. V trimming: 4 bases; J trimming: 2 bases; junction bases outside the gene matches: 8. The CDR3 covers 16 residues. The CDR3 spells CASSPQTSGATDTQYF. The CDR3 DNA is TGCGCCAGCAGCCCGCAGACTAGCGGAGCCACAGATACGCAGTATTTT.

Written as DNA, the CDR3 is TGTGCCAGCGGGGACAGGCTAACCGAAAAACTGTTTTTT. As protein: CASGDRLTEKLFF. The chain recombines TRBV27 with TRBJ1-4, with 8 bases that match TRBD1. Germline V gene lookup returns CDR1 MNHEY and CDR2 SMNVEV (reference sequence). V was pared by 8 bases and J by 8 bases, with 7 bases of the junction left unmatched. CDR3 length: 13 amino acids.

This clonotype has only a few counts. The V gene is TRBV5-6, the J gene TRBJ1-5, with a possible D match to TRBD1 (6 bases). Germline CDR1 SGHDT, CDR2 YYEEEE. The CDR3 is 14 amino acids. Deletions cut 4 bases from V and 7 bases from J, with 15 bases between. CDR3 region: CASSAGTKGQPQHF. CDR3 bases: TGTGCCAGCAGCGCCGGGACAAAGGGCCAGCCCCAGCATTTT.

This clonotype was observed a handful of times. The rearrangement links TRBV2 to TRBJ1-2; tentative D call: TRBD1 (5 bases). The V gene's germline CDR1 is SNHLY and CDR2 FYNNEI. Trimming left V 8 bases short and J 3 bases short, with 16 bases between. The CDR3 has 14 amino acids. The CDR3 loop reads CASVAGMSDYGYTF. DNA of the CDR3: TGTGCCAGCGTGGCAGGGATGAGTGACTATGGCTACACCTTC. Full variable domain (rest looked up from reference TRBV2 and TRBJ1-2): EPEVTQTPSHQVTQMGQEVILRCVPISNHLYFYWYRQILGQKVEFLVSFYNNEISEKSEIFDDQFSVERPDGSNFTLKIRSTKLEDSAMYFCASVAGMSDYGYTFGSGTRLTVV.

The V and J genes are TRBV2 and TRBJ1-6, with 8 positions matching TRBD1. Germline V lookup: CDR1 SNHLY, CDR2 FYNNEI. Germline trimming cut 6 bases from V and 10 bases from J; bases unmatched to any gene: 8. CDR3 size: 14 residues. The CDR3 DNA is TGTGCCAGCAGGCCTGGACAGGGCAGCTCACCCCTCCACTTT. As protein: CASRPGQGSSPLHF. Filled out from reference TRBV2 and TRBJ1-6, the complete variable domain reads EPEVTQTPSHQVTQMGQEVILRCVPISNHLYFYWYRQILGQKVEFLVSFYNNEISEKSEIFDDQFSVERPDGSNFTLKIRSTKLEDSAMYFCASRPGQGSSPLHFGNGTRLTVT.

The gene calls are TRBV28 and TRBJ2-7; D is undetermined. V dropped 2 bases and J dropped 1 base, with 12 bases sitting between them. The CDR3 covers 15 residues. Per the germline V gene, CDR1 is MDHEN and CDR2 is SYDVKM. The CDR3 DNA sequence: TGTGCCAGCAGTTTACAACCCCCTGCGTCCTACGAGCAGTACTTC. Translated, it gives CASSLQPPASYEQYF.

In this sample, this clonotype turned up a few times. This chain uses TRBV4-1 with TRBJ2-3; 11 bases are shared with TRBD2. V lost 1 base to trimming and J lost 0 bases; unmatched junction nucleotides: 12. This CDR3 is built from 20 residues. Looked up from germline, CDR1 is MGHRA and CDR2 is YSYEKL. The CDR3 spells CASSQVPLAGGNSSTDTQYF. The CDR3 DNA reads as TGCGCCAGCAGCCAAGTACCCCTAGCGGGAGGTAACTCTAGCACAGATACGCAGTATTTT.

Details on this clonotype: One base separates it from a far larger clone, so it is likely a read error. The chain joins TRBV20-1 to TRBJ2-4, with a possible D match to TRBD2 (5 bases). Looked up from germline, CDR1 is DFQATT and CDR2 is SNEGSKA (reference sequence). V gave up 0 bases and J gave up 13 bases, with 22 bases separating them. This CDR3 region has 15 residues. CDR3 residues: CSARDLAEEYNEQYF. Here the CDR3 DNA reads TGCAGTGCTAGAGACCTAGCAGAAGAATACAATGAGCAGTACTTC.

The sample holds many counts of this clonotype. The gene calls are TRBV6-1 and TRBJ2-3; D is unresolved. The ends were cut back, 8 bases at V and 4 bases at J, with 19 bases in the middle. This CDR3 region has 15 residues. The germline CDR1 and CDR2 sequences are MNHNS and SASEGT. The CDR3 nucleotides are TGTGCCAGCGCTGAATGGACGCACCGGGCAGATACGCAGTATTTT. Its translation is CASAEWTHRADTQYF.